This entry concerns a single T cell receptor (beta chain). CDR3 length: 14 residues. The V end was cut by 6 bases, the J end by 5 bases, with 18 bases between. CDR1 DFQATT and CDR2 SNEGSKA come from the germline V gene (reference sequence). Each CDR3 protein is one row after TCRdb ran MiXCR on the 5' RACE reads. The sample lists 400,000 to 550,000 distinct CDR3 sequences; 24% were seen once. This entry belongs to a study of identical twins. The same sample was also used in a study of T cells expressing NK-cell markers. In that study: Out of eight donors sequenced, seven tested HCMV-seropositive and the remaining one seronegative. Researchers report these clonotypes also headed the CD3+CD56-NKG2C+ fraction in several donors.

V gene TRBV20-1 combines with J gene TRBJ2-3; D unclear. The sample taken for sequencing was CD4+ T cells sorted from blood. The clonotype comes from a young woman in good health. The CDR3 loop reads CSANWPGQGDTQYF. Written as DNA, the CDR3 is TGCAGTGCGAATTGGCCGGGCCAAGGAGATACGCAGTATTTT.